The clone carrying this T cell receptor (beta chain) was found a few times. As yet, its antigen is unknown. A second PCR, run for about 7 to 11 cycles, used a sample-barcoded 5' primer plus a J-beta primer mix. Every sample produced at least 2.5 million CDR3-containing paired-end reads. TCRdb fed the 5' RACE reads into MiXCR, producing one record per CDR3 protein. The sample lists over 1,500,000 distinct CDR3 sequences; roughly 50% were seen once. This sample was taken from a study of blood T cells in healthy people across ages. Looking at the study overall: Capture via template switching afforded approximately one barcoded beta molecule per two T cells.

The study's findings and limits: Per-million-T-cell TCR beta diversity fell roughly linearly with age. It was held that the diversity estimates obtained from one million T cells were underestimates.

Sequences were obtained from blood. This sequence originates from a woman aged 40-49 years in good health.

The CDR3 loop reads CASARREQFF. The CDR3 region has the DNA TGTGCCAGCGCCCGCCGTGAGCAGTTCTTC. The chain links TRBV28 to TRBJ2-1; D is undetermined. Germline CDR1 MDHEN, CDR2 SYDVKM. Trimming cost V 8 bases and J 9 bases, with 8 bases left between them. The CDR3 totals 10 residues.